The following is a T cell receptor beta chain sequence with its context. Its cognate antigen is unknown. The data were produced by immunoSEQ multiplex PCR, yet TCRdb's version contains in-frame clones alone and is incomplete. Of about 160,000 clones in the sample, 75% to 95% are singletons; the top ten hold roughly 3.1%. The sample originates from a study of T cell responses to AZD1222 COVID-19 vaccine. Study-wide results and limits: With two AZD1222 doses given, Spike-specific TCR breadth and depth both rose. All repertoire sampling was performed exclusively after the peak T cell response.

Trimming removed 0 bases from V and 1 base from J, with 7 bases in between. The CDR3 has 14 residues. Germline-derived CDR1 and CDR2 are MGHRA and YSYEKL. The starting material was peripheral blood, obtained 28 days after the second AZD1222 dose. The sequence came from an adult who received the AZD1222 COVID-19 vaccine. This chain links TRBV4-1 with TRBJ2-7; the D is unclear. This CDR3 reads CASSQEAQSYEQYF. CDR3 sequence (DNA): TGCGCCAGCAGCCAAGAAGCACAGTCCTACGAGCAGTACTTC.